The 10 T cell receptor beta chains below come from one sample, sequenced in a study of T cells in Graves' hyperthyroidism and ophthalmopathy. Amplification of TCR beta CDR3 regions was performed using RNA transcripts as template. Carried out on the TCR CDR3, a first-round RT-PCR used the HTBI primer set. One entry per CDR3 protein, called by TCRdb with MiXCR from the multiplex PCR reads. The table shows more than 500,000 distinct CDR3 sequences, with 14% occurring only once. The sequenced material came from blood. These receptors came from a woman in her 40s with Graves' hyperthyroidism.

For the CDR3, the DNA is TGTGCCAGCAATAATCAAGAGACCCAGTACTTC. Its translation is CASNNQETQYF. This chain joins TRBV6-2 or TRBV6-3 and TRBJ2-5; no clear D. Germline lookup yields CDR1 MNHEY and CDR2 SVGEGT. V dropped 7 bases and J dropped 2 bases, with 5 bases sitting between them. The CDR3 has 11 amino acids.

This clonotype was detected many times. The gene calls are TRBV7-9 and TRBJ1-2; weak D call: TRBD1 (5 bases). The CDR3 is 13 amino acids. V gave up 4 bases and J gave up 6 bases, with 12 bases separating them. CDR1 is SEHNR, CDR2 FQNEAQ, per germline (reference sequence). The CDR3 reads CASSSGTPNGYTF. The CDR3 nucleotides are TGTGCCAGCAGCTCCGGGACGCCCAATGGCTACACCTTC.

The chain couples TRBV19 to TRBJ2-7; D is possibly TRBD2 (6 bases). CDR1 LNHDA and CDR2 SQIVND come from the germline V gene (reference sequence). Trimming took off 4 bases at V and 0 bases at J, with 13 bases between the two ends. This CDR3 region has 15 residues. The CDR3 DNA reads as TGTGCCAGTAGTACCACCCTAGCGCCCTCCTACGAGCAGTACTTC. Encoded protein: CASSTTLAPSYEQYF.

This clonotype was observed a few times. A much larger clone lies a single base off, so this may be a read error. The chain recombines TRBV6-1 with TRBJ1-1, with D possibly matching TRBD1 (6 bases). V lost 1 base to trimming and J lost 0 bases, with 15 bases between them. Germline V lookup: CDR1 MNHNS, CDR2 SASEGT. The CDR3 loop spans 17 amino acids. CDR3 sequence (DNA): TGTGCCAGCAGTGAAGGGACAAGGGGGACGATGAACACTGAAGCTTTCTTT. Protein sequence: CASSEGTRGTMNTEAFF.

This clonotype was counted ten times or more. This chain connects TRBV6-5 to TRBJ2-2; 7 bases align to TRBD1. CDR1 is MNHEY and CDR2 is SVGAGI in the germline V gene. The CDR3 length is 15 residues. V lost 2 bases to trimming and J lost 6 bases; unmatched junction nucleotides: 6. In DNA form, the CDR3 reads TGTGCCAGCAGTTACGGGGACAGAACGTCCGGGGAGCTGTTTTTT. It encodes CASSYGDRTSGELFF.

This chain links TRBV6-5 with TRBJ2-2; the match to TRBD2 covers 7 bases. Germline values: CDR1 MNHEY, CDR2 SVGAGI. After removal of 2 bases from V and 6 bases from J, the junction contained 6 bases not matched to a gene. The CDR3 extends over 15 amino acids. Written as DNA, the CDR3 is TGTGCCAGCAGTTACGGTGGGAGGGTTGCCGGGGAGCTGTTTTTT. Protein: CASSYGGRVAGELFF.

CDR3 nucleotides: TGTGCCAGCAGCTTAGGAGGGACTAGCGGGAGTGTGGAGACCCAGTACTTC. This gives the protein CASSLGGTSGSVETQYF. This rearrangement joins TRBV7-2 to TRBJ2-5; 14 bases map to TRBD2. V was clipped by 1 base and J by 5 bases; unmatched bases: 6. Germline lookup yields CDR1 SGHTA and CDR2 FQGNSA. The CDR3 is made up of 17 amino acids.

Written as DNA, the CDR3 is TGTGCCAGCAGTTTAGGAGTCGGCTTCTACACCGGGGAGCTGTTTTTT. It translates to CASSLGVGFYTGELFF. V gene TRBV28 combines with J gene TRBJ2-2; D gene uncertain. The CDR3 loop spans 16 amino acids. The ends were cut back, 2 bases at V and 3 bases at J, with 13 bases in the middle. Germline values: CDR1 MDHEN, CDR2 SYDVKM.

This clonotype was recorded many times. The rearrangement joins TRBV7-3 to TRBJ2-3, with D tentatively TRBD2 (7 bases). Germline CDR1 is SGHTA and CDR2 is FQGTGA. CDR3 length: 16 amino acids. V lost 5 bases, J lost 2 bases, and 17 bases lay in between. CDR3 in DNA: TGTGCCAGCAGCCTAGGGGGAGGGACTAACACAGATACGCAGTATTTT. Protein product: CASSLGGGTNTDTQYF.

The chain employs TRBV4-1 and TRBJ1-5; no clear D. V was trimmed by 2 bases and J by 6 bases, leaving 11 bases between them. Looked up from germline, CDR1 is MGHRA and CDR2 is YSYEKL. This CDR3 region has 14 residues. This chain's CDR3 is CASSQNAAGQPQHF. CDR3 DNA: TGCGCCAGCAGCCAAAACGCGGCGGGTCAGCCCCAGCATTTT.